This TCR beta chain is drawn from a study of graft-versus-host responses after intestinal transplantation. Points from the study as a whole: The highest levels of circulating GvH clones went along with early declines in HvG clones after transplant.

Details on this clone: What it binds is unknown.

V lost 2 bases, J lost 0 bases, and 2 bases stayed unmatched. Germline CDR1 is MNHEY and CDR2 is SVGAGI. The CDR3 consists of 15 residues. TCRdb keeps only in-frame clones here, not all; method: immunoSEQ multiplex PCR. The table has 100,000 or so clones, roughly 91% seen once. The sequence derives from a human donor who received an intestinal transplant. J is TRBJ2-7 and V is TRBV6-5; TRBD2 agrees at 9 bases. The sample in question was unstimulated CD8+ T cells sorted from spleen or lymph node cells, obtained before intestinal transplant. The CDR3 DNA reads as TGTGCCAGCAGTTACGGAGCGGGGGGCTCCTACGAGCAGTACTTC. It is translated as CASSYGAGGSYEQYF.